These 14 T cell receptor beta chains came from one sample sequenced in a study of blood T cell repertoires in COVID-19. Clones were read by immunoSEQ multiplex PCR, and TCRdb kept only the in-frame ones, dropping some. The sample records 120,000 to 150,000 clones, around nine tenths being singletons. The source material was peripheral blood. These receptors were taken from a woman between 50 and 59 years old with active or convalescent COVID-19.

The rearrangement links TRBV5-1 to TRBJ1-2, with D perhaps matching TRBD1 (6 bases). The germline gives CDR1 SGHRS, CDR2 YFSETQ. CDR3 length equals 13 residues. V dropped 4 bases and J dropped 2 bases, with 9 bases sitting between them. The CDR3 loop reads CASSRDRNYGYTF. The CDR3, as DNA: TGCGCCAGCAGCCGCGACAGGAACTATGGCTACACCTTC. Complete variable domain (other parts from reference TRBV5-1 and TRBJ1-2): KAGVTQTPRYLIKTRGQQVTLSCSPISGHRSVSWYQQTPGQGLQFLFEYFSETQRNKGNFPGRFSGRQFSNSRSEMNVSTLELGDSALYLCASSRDRNYGYTFGSGTRLTVV.

The rearrangement joins TRBV23-1 to TRBJ1-5, with a weak D call TRBD1 (6 bases). TRBV23-1 is noted as an ORF with a role that remains uncertain. The ends were cut back, 0 bases at V and 5 bases at J, with 14 bases in the middle. This CDR3 has 16 residues. DNA for the CDR3: TGCGCCAGCAGTCAATCGGAGAGGGGGGGCCATCAGCCCCAGCATTTT. This translates into CASSQSERGGHQPQHF.

The chain links TRBV29-1 to TRBJ1-1; D is perhaps TRBD1 (6 bases). There are 12 residues in the CDR3. The V gene's germline CDR1 is SQVTM and CDR2 ANQGSEA. V was shortened by 7 bases and J by 8 bases, with 17 bases between the two germline ends. This chain's CDR3 is CSAQTSRGEAFF. The CDR3 nucleotides are TGCAGCGCCCAAACGTCCAGGGGAGAAGCTTTCTTT.

V is TRBV11-2 and J is TRBJ2-4; maybe TRBD2 (6 bases). Germline-derived CDR1 and CDR2 are SGHAT and FQNNGV. Trimming cost V 5 bases and J 0 bases, with 23 bases left between them. The CDR3 runs to 19 residues. CDR3 nucleotide sequence: TGTGCCAGCAGCCCCCATCTGGGCAACATAGCGGCAGCCAAAAACATTCAGTACTTC. Translation gives CASSPHLGNIAAAKNIQYF.

The V gene is TRBV28, the J gene TRBJ2-3, with 8 bases aligning to TRBD2. The V segment lost 6 bases and the J segment 5 bases; nucleotides outside the gene matches: 4. CDR3 size: 13 residues. Germline V gene lookup returns CDR1 MDHEN and CDR2 SYDVKM. CDR3 nucleotide sequence: TGTGCCAGCAGGCGACTAGCGCAAGATACGCAGTATTTT. It yields the protein CASRRLAQDTQYF.

This clone was seen a few times. The rearrangement uses TRBV5-1 and TRBJ2-2, with D possibly being TRBD2 (5 bases). The CDR3 runs 15 residues. Deletions cut 2 bases from V and 4 bases from J, with 12 bases between. Germline assignment: CDR1 SGHRS and CDR2 YFSETQ. CDR3 region: CASSLAREGTGELFF. CDR3 in DNA: TGCGCCAGCAGCTTAGCACGGGAAGGCACCGGGGAGCTGTTTTTT.

The V gene is TRBV27, the J gene TRBJ1-6; D not certain. The V end was cut by 3 bases, the J end by 5 bases, with 8 bases between. The CDR3 runs to 14 residues. Germline CDR1 is MNHEY and CDR2 is SMNVEV (reference sequence). The CDR3 nucleotides are TGTGCCAGCAGTTTCGGAGGAGATAATTCACCCCTCCACTTT. It translates to CASSFGGDNSPLHF.

The chain joins TRBV7-8 to TRBJ1-1; no clear D gene. V lost 0 bases to trimming and J lost 3 bases, with 17 bases between them. CDR1 SGHVS and CDR2 FQNEAQ come from the germline V gene. CDR3 length: 17 amino acids. Written as DNA, the CDR3 is TGTGCCAGCAGCTTAGCAATCCGACCCGACTTCTACACTGAAGCTTTCTTT. Translated: CASSLAIRPDFYTEAFF.

The J gene is TRBJ2-6, the V gene TRBV4-3; no clear D gene. The CDR3 totals 15 residues. Per the germline V gene, CDR1 is LGHNA and CDR2 is YSLEER. Trimming took 3 bases from V and 0 from J, leaving 6 bases between them. The CDR3 loop reads CASSQQISGANVLTF. As DNA, the CDR3 is TGCGCCAGCAGCCAGCAGATCTCTGGGGCCAACGTCCTGACTTTC.

A note on this clone: The same CDR3 arises from other DNA sequences in this sample as well. The chain employs TRBV7-3 and TRBJ1-1; D is possibly TRBD1 (6 bases). Trimming removed 6 bases from V and 1 base from J, with 9 bases in between. The CDR3 covers 13 residues. Germline loops: CDR1 SGHTA, CDR2 FQGTGA. The CDR3 region has the DNA TGTGCCAGCAGTTCGGACAGGAACACTGAAGCTTTCTTT. Protein: CASSSDRNTEAFF.

The genes are TRBV18 and TRBJ2-7, with D perhaps matching TRBD2 (7 bases). The germline CDR1 and CDR2 sequences are KGHSH and LQKENI. The CDR3 contains 15 residues. Deletions cut 4 bases from V and 0 bases from J, with 13 bases between. The CDR3 region has the DNA TGTGCCAGCTCACGGGGGCTAGCGGCCTCCTACGAGCAGTACTTC. Its protein is CASSRGLAASYEQYF. The complete variable domain, with remaining parts taken from reference TRBV18 and TRBJ2-7, reads NAGVMQNPRHLVRRRGQEARLRCSPMKGHSHVYWYRQLPEEGLKFMVYLQKENIIDESGMPKERFSAEFPKEGPSILRIQQVVRGDSAAYFCASSRGLAASYEQYFGPGTRLTVT.

The chain links TRBV27 to TRBJ2-3; TRBD1 aligns across 11 bases. This CDR3 spans 16 amino acids. Trimming took 5 bases from V and 1 from J; bases not matched to a gene: 5. The germline gives CDR1 MNHEY, CDR2 SMNVEV (reference sequence). CDR3 DNA: TGTGCCAGCAGTCCGCGGACAGGGGGCCGCACAGATACGCAGTATTTT. This gives the protein CASSPRTGGRTDTQYF.

This chain uses TRBV15 with TRBJ1-2; D is perhaps TRBD1 (5 bases). The V and J ends lost 0 bases and 3 bases respectively, with 11 bases between them. The CDR3 is 15 amino acids. Germline CDR1 LNHNV, CDR2 YYDKDF (reference sequence). CDR3 sequence: CATSRDRAHYYGYTF. The DNA for the CDR3 is TGTGCCACCAGCAGAGACAGGGCCCATTACTATGGCTACACCTTC.

The chain combines TRBV4-3 with TRBJ1-2; TRBD1 agrees at 8 bases. This CDR3 has 17 residues. V shed 0 bases, J shed 4 bases, and the junction held 10 bases outside the gene matches. The V gene's germline CDR1 is LGHNA and CDR2 YSLEER. CDR3 bases: TGCGCCAGCAGCCAAGATTCTTCTTCGGGACAGGTCTATGGCTACACCTTC. As protein: CASSQDSSSGQVYGYTF.